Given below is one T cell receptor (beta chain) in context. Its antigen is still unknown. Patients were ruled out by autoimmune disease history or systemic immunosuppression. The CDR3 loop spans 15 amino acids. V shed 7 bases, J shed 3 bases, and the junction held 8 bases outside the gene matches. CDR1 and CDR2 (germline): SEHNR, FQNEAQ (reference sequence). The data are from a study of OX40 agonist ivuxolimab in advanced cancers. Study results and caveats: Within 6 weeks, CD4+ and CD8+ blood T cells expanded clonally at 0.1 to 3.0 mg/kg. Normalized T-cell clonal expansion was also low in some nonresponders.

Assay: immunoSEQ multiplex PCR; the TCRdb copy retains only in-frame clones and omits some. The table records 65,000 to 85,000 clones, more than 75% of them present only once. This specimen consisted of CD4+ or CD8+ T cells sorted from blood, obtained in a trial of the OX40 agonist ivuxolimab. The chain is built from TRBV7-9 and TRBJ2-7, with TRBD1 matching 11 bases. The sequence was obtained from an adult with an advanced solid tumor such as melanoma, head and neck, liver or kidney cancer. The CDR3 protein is CASTGPGQGVYEQYF. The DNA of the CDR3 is TGTGCCAGCACCGGGCCGGGACAGGGGGTCTACGAGCAGTACTTC.